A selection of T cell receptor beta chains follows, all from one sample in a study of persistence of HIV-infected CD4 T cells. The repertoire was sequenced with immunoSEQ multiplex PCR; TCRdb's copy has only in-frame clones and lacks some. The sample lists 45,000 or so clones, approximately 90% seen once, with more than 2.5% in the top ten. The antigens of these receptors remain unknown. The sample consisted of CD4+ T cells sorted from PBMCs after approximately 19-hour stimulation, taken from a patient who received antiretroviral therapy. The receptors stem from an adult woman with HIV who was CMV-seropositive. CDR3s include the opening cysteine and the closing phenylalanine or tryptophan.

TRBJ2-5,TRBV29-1,CSVDGTGGETQYF
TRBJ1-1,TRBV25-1,CASRAGGLPGLAFF
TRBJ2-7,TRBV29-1,CSVEENLQGEGSYEQYF
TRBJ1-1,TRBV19,CASRIGSGTEAFF
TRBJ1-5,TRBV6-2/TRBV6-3,CASSGTGLMPQHF
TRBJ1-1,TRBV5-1,CASSWAMGGGEAFF
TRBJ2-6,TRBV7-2,CASSLQGQISGANVLTF
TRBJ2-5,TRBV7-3,CASSLTPRETQYF
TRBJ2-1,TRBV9,CASSVSDGGNNEQFF
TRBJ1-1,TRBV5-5,CASSLAGDTEAFF
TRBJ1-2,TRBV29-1,CSVEAVGGPLYGYTF
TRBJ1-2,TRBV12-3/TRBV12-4,CASSRTARQGYTF
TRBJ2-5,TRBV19,CASRVGTEQETQYF
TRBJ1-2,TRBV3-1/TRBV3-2,CASSQGQANYGYTF
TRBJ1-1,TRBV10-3,CAIRSLQGQNTEAFF
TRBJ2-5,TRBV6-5,CASTPGGAQETQYF
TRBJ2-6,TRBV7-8,CASSPTIKSLSGANVLTF
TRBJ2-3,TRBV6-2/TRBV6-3,CASSPDLRLAGSTDTQYF
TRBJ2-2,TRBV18,CASSPQGQGLRGELFF
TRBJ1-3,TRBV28,CASSSSSSGNTIYF
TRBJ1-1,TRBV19,CASGQAWGNTEAFF
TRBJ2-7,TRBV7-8,CASSLDGGRFDEQYF
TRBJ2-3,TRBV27,CASRPQGAGKTDTQYF
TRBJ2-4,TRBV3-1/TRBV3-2,CASSLRVREKNIQYF
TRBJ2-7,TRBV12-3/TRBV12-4,CASLGTAGGKQYF
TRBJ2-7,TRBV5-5,CASSLPSGRPVYEQYF
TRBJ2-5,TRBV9,CASSVGPAGETQYF
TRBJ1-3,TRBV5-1,CASSLEGGSSGNTIYF
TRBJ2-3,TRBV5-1,CASSRTSGRTDTQYF
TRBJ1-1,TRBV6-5,CASSYPRQGGTEAFF
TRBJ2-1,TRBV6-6,CASSYVLASYNEQFF
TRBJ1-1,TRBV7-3,CASSLQENTEAFF
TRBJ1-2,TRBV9,CASSVASHTPVEGYTF
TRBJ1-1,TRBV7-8,CASSPQGALNTEAFF
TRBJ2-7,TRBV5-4,CASSQTSGRSGEQYF
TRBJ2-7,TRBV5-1,CAISSGATYEQYF
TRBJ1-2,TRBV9,CASSQTQGDGGYTF
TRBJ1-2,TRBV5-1,CASQDVNYGYTF
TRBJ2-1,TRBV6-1,CASSEARASKAYNEQFF
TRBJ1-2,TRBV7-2,CASSLALRTIGYTF
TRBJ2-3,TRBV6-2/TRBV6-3,CASSYPPLGADTQYF
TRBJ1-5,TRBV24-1,CATSVGSNQPQHF
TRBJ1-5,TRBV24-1,CATNHRGNQPQHF
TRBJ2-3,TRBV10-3,CASESGSADTQYF
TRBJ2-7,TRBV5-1,CASSLEGTSGSPSAWEQYF
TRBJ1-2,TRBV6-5,CASSYSRGLNYGYTF
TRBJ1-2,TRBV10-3,CATSGPRGPNYGYTF
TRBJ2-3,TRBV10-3,CAISDRGLAGPTDTQYF
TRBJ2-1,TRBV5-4,CASSLAGGHNEQFF
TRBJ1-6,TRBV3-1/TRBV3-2,CASSRTGINNSPLHF
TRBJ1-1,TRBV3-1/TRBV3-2,CASSRGQGMNTEAFF
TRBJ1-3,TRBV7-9,CASSTGTAGGNTIYF
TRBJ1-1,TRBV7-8,CASSSPPMNTEAFF
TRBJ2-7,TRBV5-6,CASSLNYEQYF
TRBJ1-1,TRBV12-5,CASGSSQGNLNTEAFF
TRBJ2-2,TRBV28,CASSLYPASNTGELFF
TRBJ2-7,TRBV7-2,CASSLSAVSYEQYF